This is a list of T cell receptor beta chains from one sample in a study of type 1 and type 2 diabetes patients. From the multiplex PCR reads, TCRdb called clonotypes with MiXCR, one entry per CDR3 protein. In the table there are 270,000 or so distinct CDR3 sequences, 45% to 60% of which are singletons. The sequencing sample was made of peripheral blood mononuclear cells (PBMCs). These receptors all stem from a man in his late teens or twenties with type 2 diabetes. The CDR3 runs from the conserved cysteine through the conserved F or W. Each record gives: D gene, clone size, J gene, V gene, CDR3 length, CDR3 DNA, CDR3 protein. The D gene is left open where the match is weak. Clone size is stated in some rows and not others, as once, few, many or a class when expanded.

.	few	TRBJ1-5	TRBV10-2	14	TGCGCCAGCAGTGAGTCGCATATAGATCAGCCCCAGCATTTT	CASSESHIDQPQHF
.	.	TRBJ2-1	TRBV6-4	15	TGTGCCAGCAGTGACAAGGGGGGAGAAGGGAATGAGCAGTTCTTC	CASSDKGGEGNEQFF
.	.	TRBJ2-1	TRBV13	15	TGTGCCATACACGAGGGACTGAGCTCCTACAATGAGCAGTTCTTC	CAIHEGLSSYNEQFF
TRBD2	.	TRBJ2-7	TRBV27	16	TGTGCCAGCAGTTCCCCCCAAGCGGGAGGGGCCTACGAGCAGTACTTC	CASSSPQAGGAYEQYF
TRBD2	.	TRBJ2-1	TRBV12-3/TRBV12-4	16	TGTGCCAGCAGTGAATCTGCGACTAGCGGTTACAATGAGCAGTTCTTC	CASSESATSGYNEQFF
.	few	TRBJ2-1	TRBV2	16	TGTGCCAGCAGGGCAGGGATCCGCGGCGACGACAATGAGCAGTTCTTC	CASRAGIRGDDNEQFF
.	.	TRBJ2-2	TRBV11-2	14	TGTGCCAGCAGCTTTGGCAGCATCACCGGGGAGCTGTTTTTT	CASSFGSITGELFF
TRBD2	.	TRBJ2-7	TRBV20-1	13	TGCAGTGCTAGGGCTAGCGGGGTCTACGAGCAGTACTTC	CSARASGVYEQYF
TRBD1	few	TRBJ1-4	TRBV6-6	15	TGTGCCAGCAGTTACCCGTCGACAGGGGCGTTTGTGCTGTTTTTT	CASSYPSTGAFVLFF
.	.	TRBJ1-1	TRBV6-6	14	TGTGCCAGCAGGATGGCCTGGGACGACGCTGAAGCTTTCTTT	CASRMAWDDAEAFF
.	.	TRBJ1-5	TRBV19	13	TGTGCCAGCGGGGGGGGGAGCGGCCAGCCCCAGCATTTT	CASGGGSGQPQHF
TRBD2	.	TRBJ2-3	TRBV25-1	15	TGTGCCAGCAGTGTTCTCGGGAGGAGCACAGATACGCAGTATTTT	CASSVLGRSTDTQYF
TRBD1	.	TRBJ2-3	TRBV4-1	14	TGCGCCAGCAGCCCGGACAGGGGTACGAATACGCAGTATTTT	CASSPDRGTNTQYF
.	.	TRBJ2-3	TRBV18	17	TGTGCCAGCTCACCAACTGACGGACAAGACCACACAGATACGCAGTATTTT	CASSPTDGQDHTDTQYF
.	.	TRBJ2-7	TRBV20-1	14	TGCAGTGCTAGGGCGCGGAATTACTCCTACGAGCAGTACTTC	CSARARNYSYEQYF
.	.	TRBJ1-4	TRBV6-5	14	TGTGCCAGCAGTTACGGGGCATCTAATGAAAAACTGTTTTTT	CASSYGASNEKLFF
.	many	TRBJ2-7	TRBV15	16	TGTGCCACCAGCGATACTTCTAGAGTTGGGTCCTACGAGCAGTACTTC	CATSDTSRVGSYEQYF
TRBD2	.	TRBJ2-5	TRBV20-1	15	TGCAGTGCTAGACCTAGCGGGACCGTCCAAGAGACCCAGTACTTC	CSARPSGTVQETQYF
TRBD2	many	TRBJ2-5	TRBV5-6	14	TGTGCCAGCAGCTTGGGAGCGGGGTATGAGACCCAGTACTTC	CASSLGAGYETQYF
.	.	TRBJ2-2	TRBV7-2	15	TGTGCCAGCAGCTTGGAGGGCCTGAACACCGGGGAGCTGTTTTTT	CASSLEGLNTGELFF
TRBD1	many	TRBJ2-7	TRBV2	13	TGTGCCAGCAGTGGACAGGGTGGTTACGAGCAGTACTTC	CASSGQGGYEQYF
.	.	TRBJ2-7	TRBV27	13	TGTGCCAGCAGTTTAAGGTTGGCCTACGAGCAGTACTTC	CASSLRLAYEQYF
.	few	TRBJ1-4	TRBV14	15	TGTGCCAGCAGCATAGGGGGGACAACTAATGAAAAACTGTTTTTT	CASSIGGTTNEKLFF
TRBD1	.	TRBJ1-2	TRBV7-3	15	TGCGCCAGCAGCCAAGCCCGGGACAGCTTCTATGGCTACACCTTC	CASSQARDSFYGYTF
.	many	TRBJ1-2	TRBV2	13	TGTGCCAGCAGAGGTCAGGGAGGCGGTGGCTACACCTTC	CASRGQGGGGYTF
.	.	TRBJ1-5	TRBV19	15	TGTGCCAGTAGTATGGGTCGGGTTAGCAATCAGCCCCAGCATTTT	CASSMGRVSNQPQHF
TRBD2	few	TRBJ2-1	TRBV25-1	19	TGTGCCAGCAGTGAATCGGTGCGGGAGGGCCAGAGCTCCTACAATGAGCAGTTCTTC	CASSESVREGQSSYNEQFF
.	.	TRBJ2-3	TRBV29-1	12	TGCAGCGTTGAGGCTAGCACAGATACGCAGTATTTT	CSVEASTDTQYF
.	.	TRBJ1-2	TRBV20-1	15	TGCAGTGCTAGAGATCGTATGGACTGGACCTATGGCTACACCTTC	CSARDRMDWTYGYTF
.	once	TRBJ2-1	TRBV7-9	17	TGTGCCAGCAGCCCAAATTGGGGGGACGCCGCGTACAATGAGCAGTTCTTC	CASSPNWGDAAYNEQFF
.	.	TRBJ2-2	TRBV9	13	TGTGCCAGCAGCGTTAGGTTAACCGGGGAGCTGTTTTTT	CASSVRLTGELFF
.	once	TRBJ1-1	TRBV6-5	14	TGTGCCAGCAGTTACTCGATAGGGCTGGGTGAAGCTTTCTTT	CASSYSIGLGEAFF
.	.	TRBJ1-4	TRBV15	15	TGTGCCACCAGCAGAGATCCTGGGGGTTGGGAAAAACTGTTTTTT	CATSRDPGGWEKLFF
.	.	TRBJ2-7	TRBV19	15	TGTGCCAGTAGTATCCGGGGCGAAGGAGCCTACGAGCAGTACTTC	CASSIRGEGAYEQYF
.	.	TRBJ2-7	TRBV30	16	TGTGCCTGGAGTCCGTATCCGCCCCACTATGGCTACGAGCAGTACTTC	CAWSPYPPHYGYEQYF
.	.	TRBJ1-1	TRBV14	15	TGTGCCAGCAGCCAAGCGTACGGGGGGGGCACTGAAGCTTTCTTT	CASSQAYGGGTEAFF
.	.	TRBJ2-2	TRBV24-1	14	TGTGCCACCGCTGCAGGGACGAACACCGGGGAGCTGTTTTTT	CATAAGTNTGELFF
.	.	TRBJ2-1	TRBV9	12	TGTGCCAGCAGCGTAGCCTACAATGAGCAGTTCTTC	CASSVAYNEQFF
.	few	TRBJ2-5	TRBV30	15	TGTGCCTGGATCCCCACGGGGGGCTTGTCAGAGACCCAGTACTTC	CAWIPTGGLSETQYF
.	.	TRBJ2-3	TRBV25-1	13	TGTGCCAGCGAACCAGGGGGGGCGGATACGCAGTATTTT	CASEPGGADTQYF
.	.	TRBJ2-7	TRBV10-2	14	TGCGCCAGCAGTGACACCGTACGGACTCTGGAGCAGTACTTC	CASSDTVRTLEQYF
TRBD1	few	TRBJ2-5	TRBV20-1	14	TGCAGTGCTAGGGGGACAGGGTTAAGTCAGACCCAGTACTTC	CSARGTGLSQTQYF
TRBD2	.	TRBJ2-5	TRBV30	14	TGTGCCTGGAGTGTAGGACTAGCGGAAGAGACCCAGTACTTC	CAWSVGLAEETQYF
.	.	TRBJ1-1	TRBV5-1	13	TGCGCCAGCAGCCCGGGACAACAAGATGAAGCTTTCTTT	CASSPGQQDEAFF
.	few	TRBJ2-2	TRBV25-1	16	TGTGCCAGCAGTTCCCCTAGGGTCCCGGGCACCGGGGAGCTGTTTTTT	CASSSPRVPGTGELFF
.	.	TRBJ2-3	TRBV7-2	14	TGTGCCCGCAGCTTAGCTTTGGGGTCAGATACGCAGTATTTT	CARSLALGSDTQYF
.	few	TRBJ1-5	TRBV11-2	15	TGTGCCAGCAGCTTAGGGGCAGGGGGCAATCAGCCCCAGCATTTT	CASSLGAGGNQPQHF